This T cell receptor (beta chain) was recovered during a study of Graves' ophthalmopathy and Graves' hyperthyroidism. Notes on the study in general: Most thyroid-expanded clonotypes exceeding 0.001 frequency were also found in blood.

This clonotype appeared many times. Its antigen is unknown. From germline, CDR1 is DFQATT and CDR2 SNEGSKA (reference sequence). This CDR3 has 14 residues. V was cut by 0 bases and J by 7 bases, with 13 bases left in between. CDR3 regions of TCR beta were amplified from RNA transcripts. RT-PCR with HTBI primers came first, then second-round multiplex PCR. TCRdb itself ran the multiplex PCR reads through MiXCR, one entry per CDR3 protein. The profile shows some 390,000 distinct CDR3 sequences, around 19% of them singletons. Sequenced sample: peripheral blood. The receptor was derived from a woman aged 18-29 years with Graves' ophthalmopathy. This rearrangement joins TRBV20-1 to TRBJ1-3, with D perhaps TRBD1 (5 bases). CDR3 in amino acids: CSARDGARVNTIYF. CDR3 DNA sequence: TGCAGTGCTAGAGATGGGGCAAGAGTGAACACCATATATTTT.